This is a list of T cell receptor beta chains from one sample in a study of blood T cells in healthy people across ages. TCRdb fed the 5' RACE reads into MiXCR, producing one record per CDR3 protein. The sample includes some 790,000 distinct CDR3 sequences, 25% to 35% of them seen just once. The material sequenced was blood. The receptors originated from a woman over 75 in good health. The CDR3 runs from the conserved cysteine through the conserved F or W. The order of the fields is CDR3 protein, CDR3 DNA, D gene, J gene, V gene, clone size. The D gene is left open where the match is weak. The size of a clone is reported for some rows only, either as once, few or many, or as a class for expanded clones.

CDR3: CASSFPGTTSYEQYF
DNA: TGTGCCAGCAGCTTTCCCGGGACAACCTCCTACGAGCAGTACTTC
D: .
J: TRBJ2-7
V: TRBV5-6
size: .

CDR3: CASSTPGGPNYGYTF
DNA: TGTGCCAGCAGCACCCCAGGGGGACCTAACTATGGCTACACCTTC
D: TRBD1
J: TRBJ1-2
V: TRBV7-2
size: many

CDR3: CAGSLIAGVGETQYF
DNA: TGCGCCGGCAGCCTTATTGCCGGGGTCGGGGAGACCCAGTACTTC
D: .
J: TRBJ2-5
V: TRBV5-1
size: few

CDR3: CASSESGRTGATEAFF
DNA: TGTGCCAGCAGCGAATCGGGGCGGACAGGGGCGACTGAAGCTTTCTTT
D: TRBD1
J: TRBJ1-1
V: TRBV16
size: .

CDR3: CTSSQVQGANSPLHF
DNA: TGTACCAGCAGCCAAGTACAGGGGGCGAATTCACCCCTCCACTTT
D: TRBD1
J: TRBJ1-6
V: TRBV7-2
size: .

CDR3: CAISEPGQGTDTRYF
DNA: TGTGCCATTAGTGAGCCGGGACAGGGCACAGATACGCGGTATTTT
D: TRBD1
J: TRBJ2-3
V: TRBV10-3
size: .

CDR3: CASTSASFEQYF
DNA: TGTGCCAGCACGAGTGCCTCCTTCGAGCAGTACTTC
D: .
J: TRBJ2-7
V: TRBV12-3/TRBV12-4
size: many

CDR3: CASSLDTLETQYF
DNA: TGTGCCAGCAGTTTAGACACTTTGGAGACCCAGTACTTC
D: .
J: TRBJ2-5
V: TRBV12-3/TRBV12-4
size: many

CDR3: CASSHSIKPGDDYTF
DNA: TGTGCCAGCAGTCACTCAATAAAGCCAGGGGATGACTACACCTTC
D: .
J: TRBJ1-2
V: TRBV6-2/TRBV6-3
size: .

CDR3: CAWSGGQGRGQPQHF
DNA: TGTGCCTGGAGTGGGGGACAGGGAAGGGGTCAGCCCCAGCATTTT
D: TRBD1
J: TRBJ1-5
V: TRBV30
size: .

CDR3: CARGDRAPYNEQFF
DNA: TGTGCCAGAGGCGACAGGGCCCCTTACAATGAGCAGTTCTTC
D: TRBD1
J: TRBJ2-1
V: TRBV6-2/TRBV6-3
size: .

CDR3: CASSRAGQGHEQYF
DNA: TGTGCCAGCAGCCGAGCAGGACAGGGGCATGAGCAGTACTTC
D: TRBD1
J: TRBJ2-5
V: TRBV7-9
size: .

CDR3: CATSAGALQPQHF
DNA: TGTGCCACCAGTGCGGGGGCCCTTCAGCCCCAGCATTTT
D: .
J: TRBJ1-5
V: TRBV24-1
size: few

CDR3: CASRHGQQQYF
DNA: TGTGCCAGCAGACACGGACAGCAGCAGTATTTT
D: .
J: TRBJ2-3
V: TRBV6-2/TRBV6-3
size: .

CDR3: CASSLGRGTPYNEQFF
DNA: TGTGCCAGCAGCTTAGGGAGGGGTACGCCCTACAATGAGCAGTTCTTC
D: .
J: TRBJ2-1
V: TRBV7-8
size: .

CDR3: CATSDGGRAISGANVLTF
DNA: TGTGCCACCAGTGACGGGGGTCGGGCGATCTCTGGGGCCAACGTCCTGACTTTC
D: .
J: TRBJ2-6
V: TRBV24-1
size: .

CDR3: CASSETGQKWPQHF
DNA: TGCGCCAGCAGTGAGACTGGACAGAAATGGCCCCAGCATTTT
D: .
J: TRBJ1-5
V: TRBV10-2
size: few

CDR3: CTSSQDGQGNYGYTF
DNA: TGCACCAGCAGCCAAGACGGACAGGGGAACTATGGCTACACCTTC
D: TRBD1
J: TRBJ1-2
V: TRBV4-3
size: .

CDR3: CASSVGTSGLNEQYF
DNA: TGTGCCAGCAGCGTTGGGACTAGCGGCCTCAATGAGCAGTACTTC
D: TRBD2
J: TRBJ2-7
V: TRBV11-2
size: few

CDR3: CASSPTFGQPNTEAFF
DNA: TGTGCCAGCTCACCTACCTTCGGACAGCCGAACACTGAAGCTTTCTTT
D: .
J: TRBJ1-1
V: TRBV18
size: few

CDR3: CASSLRQDNYGYTF
DNA: TGTGCCAGCAGTTTACGCCAGGACAACTATGGCTACACCTTC
D: .
J: TRBJ1-2
V: TRBV12-3/TRBV12-4
size: few

CDR3: CASHLGRSSGANVLTF
DNA: TGTGCCAGCCACCTAGGGAGGTCCTCTGGGGCCAACGTCCTGACTTTC
D: .
J: TRBJ2-6
V: TRBV2
size: .

CDR3: CASSSPLNRVTTEAFF
DNA: TGTGCCAGCAGCTCTCCACTGAACAGGGTCACCACTGAAGCTTTCTTT
D: .
J: TRBJ1-1
V: TRBV7-2
size: many

CDR3: CASSHLAASGGAWSKDTQYF
DNA: TGTGCCAGCAGCCACCTCGCCGCCAGCGGGGGGGCATGGAGCAAAGATACGCAGTATTTT
D: TRBD2
J: TRBJ2-3
V: TRBV3-1
size: many

CDR3: CASSLGPSGANVRTF
DNA: TGTGCCAGCAGTTTGGGCCCCTCTGGGGCCAACGTCCGGACTTTC
D: .
J: TRBJ2-6
V: TRBV27
size: few

CDR3: CASSEEVGREQYF
DNA: TGTGCCAGCAGTGAAGAGGTGGGGCGGGAGCAGTACTTC
D: .
J: TRBJ2-7
V: TRBV2
size: .

CDR3: CASTPQGSLSGANVLTF
DNA: TGTGCCAGCACCCCACAGGGGTCACTCTCTGGGGCCAACGTCCTGACTTTC
D: TRBD1
J: TRBJ2-6
V: TRBV12-3/TRBV12-4
size: many

CDR3: CSAPTLLGDEQFF
DNA: TGCAGTGCTCCCACGTTACTGGGCGATGAGCAGTTCTTC
D: .
J: TRBJ2-1
V: TRBV20-1
size: .

CDR3: CASSDGTSHNEQFF
DNA: TGTGCCAGCAGTGACGGGACTAGCCACAATGAGCAGTTCTTC
D: TRBD2
J: TRBJ2-1
V: TRBV6-4
size: few

CDR3: CASSLEGFGNQPQHF
DNA: TGTGCCAGCAGTTTAGAGGGTTTTGGCAATCAGCCCCAGCATTTT
D: .
J: TRBJ1-5
V: TRBV12-3/TRBV12-4
size: many

CDR3: CASSQDRGQGGGGYTF
DNA: TGCGCCAGCAGCCAAGATAGGGGACAGGGGGGAGGGGGCTACACCTTC
D: TRBD1
J: TRBJ1-2
V: TRBV4-3
size: .

CDR3: CASSLKGPRGPGTDTQYF
DNA: TGTGCCAGCAGTTTAAAAGGGCCGCGGGGGCCGGGCACAGATACGCAGTATTTT
D: .
J: TRBJ2-3
V: TRBV27
size: .

CDR3: CAISPGGPSGANVLTF
DNA: TGTGCCATCAGTCCAGGGGGACCCTCTGGGGCCAACGTCCTGACTTTC
D: TRBD1
J: TRBJ2-6
V: TRBV10-3
size: medium-sized

CDR3: CASSQQIGAGQGKLFISYEQYF
DNA: TGCGCCAGCAGCCAACAGATCGGAGCTGGACAGGGGAAATTATTCATATCCTACGAGCAGTACTTC
D: TRBD1
J: TRBJ2-7
V: TRBV5-1
size: .

CDR3: CAISEISGNIEAFF
DNA: TGTGCCATCAGTGAGATTTCCGGGAACATTGAAGCTTTCTTT
D: .
J: TRBJ1-1
V: TRBV10-3
size: .

CDR3: CASSLGSQDQDTF
DNA: TGTGCCAGCAGCTTAGGCTCCCAGGATCAGGACACCTTC
D: .
J: TRBJ1-2
V: TRBV7-9
size: .

CDR3: CSVAGQGLGGNQPQHF
DNA: TGCAGTGTTGCGGGACAGGGCCTTGGTGGCAATCAGCCCCAGCATTTT
D: TRBD1
J: TRBJ1-5
V: TRBV20-1
size: .

CDR3: CASQTGGGTDTQYF
DNA: TGCGCCAGCCAGACAGGGGGCGGTACAGATACGCAGTATTTT
D: TRBD1
J: TRBJ2-3
V: TRBV5-1
size: many

CDR3: CAITPTGGSYEQYF
DNA: TGTGCCATCACCCCGACAGGGGGATCCTACGAGCAGTACTTC
D: TRBD1
J: TRBJ2-7
V: TRBV10-3
size: many

CDR3: CATSDPRSVGGYTF
DNA: TGTGCCACCAGTGATCCGCGGTCGGTGGGAGGCTACACCTTC
D: .
J: TRBJ1-2
V: TRBV24-1
size: few

CDR3: CSARNFRSWVADNEQFF
DNA: TGCAGTGCTAGAAACTTTCGGTCGTGGGTAGCGGACAATGAGCAGTTCTTC
D: .
J: TRBJ2-1
V: TRBV20-1
size: .

CDR3: CASSLVGLAGQEAQYF
DNA: TGCGCCAGCAGCTTGGTCGGACTAGCAGGACAAGAGGCCCAGTACTTC
D: TRBD2
J: TRBJ2-5
V: TRBV5-1
size: few

CDR3: CASSLDYLGYTF
DNA: TGCGCCAGCAGCTTGGATTACTTAGGCTACACCTTC
D: .
J: TRBJ1-2
V: TRBV5-1
size: many

CDR3: CASRPTGASQGTQYF
DNA: TGTGCCAGCAGGCCTACAGGGGCCTCCCAAGGGACCCAGTACTTC
D: TRBD1
J: TRBJ2-5
V: TRBV3-1
size: many

CDR3: CASSTPGQGSPQYF
DNA: TGTGCCAGCAGCACTCCGGGACAGGGCAGTCCCCAGTACTTC
D: TRBD1
J: TRBJ2-5
V: TRBV11-3
size: many

CDR3: CASSQGDSPSYTF
DNA: TGTGCCAGCAGCCAAGGGGACAGTCCCTCCTACACCTTC
D: TRBD1
J: TRBJ1-2
V: TRBV3-1
size: many

CDR3: CARSLGLAGSRCNEQFF
DNA: TGCGCCCGCAGCCTAGGACTAGCGGGGAGTAGGTGCAATGAGCAGTTCTTC
D: TRBD2
J: TRBJ2-1
V: TRBV4-1
size: .